The T cell receptor beta chain described here comes from a study of a mutant IDH1 vaccine in newly diagnosed glioma. Turning to the study itself: Pretreatment consisted of radiotherapy, temozolomide, or both, with most receiving both. It was at week 35 that visit V12 occurred, and at week 47 that visit V13 did.

Clones were read by immunoSEQ multiplex PCR, and TCRdb kept only the in-frame ones, dropping some. The sample yields around 44,000 clones, roughly 80% seen once. Study-wide points: Among patients, around 93% showed immune responses induced by the vaccine.

Indicated time point: week 35, safety follow-up. In every dose of vaccine, 300 ug of mutant IDH1 20-mer peptide was given alongside topical imiquimod. Eight vaccine injections were given to patients in weeks 1, 3, 5, 7, 11, 15, 19 and 23. V was trimmed by 1 base and J by 0 bases, leaving 10 bases between them. The CDR3 sequence is 15 residues long. CDR1 and CDR2 from the germline V gene are LNHDA and SQIVND (reference sequence). On this clone itself: Its antigen is currently unknown.

The receptor was derived from a man aged 35-49 years with glioma. This sample comprised PBMCs, obtained from a glioma patient whose treatment included an IDH1 peptide vaccine. V usage is TRBV19 and J usage is TRBJ2-7, with D maybe TRBD1 (5 bases). The CDR3 is CASSIGGTGSYEQYF. In DNA form, the CDR3 reads TGTGCCAGTAGTATAGGGGGAACAGGCTCCTACGAGCAGTACTTC.